Shown below are 9 T cell receptor beta chains from a single sample sequenced in a study of blood T cell repertoires in COVID-19. Method: immunoSEQ multiplex PCR; TCRdb's copy keeps in-frame clones and lacks some. This table holds roughly 99,000 clones, approximately 88% found once. Source material: peripheral blood. The receptor source for this set is a man between 35 and 55 years old with active or convalescent COVID-19.

The chain uses TRBV6-6 and TRBJ2-5; 9 bases are a match to TRBD2. J gave up 3 bases and V 2 bases, and 7 bases lay outside the gene matches. This CDR3 has 16 residues. CDR1 and CDR2 (germline): MNHNY, SVGAGI (reference sequence). For the CDR3, the DNA is TGTGCCAGCAGTTACCCTACGACTAGCGGAAAAGAGACCCAGTACTTC. Translated, it gives CASSYPTTSGKETQYF.

J is TRBJ2-3 and V is TRBV28, with TRBD1 identical over 8 bases. J gave up 4 bases and V 3 bases, and 6 bases lay outside the gene matches. The germline V gene has CDR1 MDHEN and CDR2 SYDVKM. CDR3 length equals 15 residues. The DNA for the CDR3 is TGTGCCAGCAGTTTGGGGACAGGTTGGGCAGATACGCAGTATTTT. Translated, it gives CASSLGTGWADTQYF.

The V gene is TRBV12-5, the J gene TRBJ2-7, with 7 bases identical to TRBD2. The CDR3 runs to 17 residues. Trimming removed 3 bases from V and 12 bases from J; junction bases left unmatched: 23. The germline gives CDR1 LGHNT, CDR2 FRNRAP. The CDR3 DNA follows: TGTGCTAGTGGTTTCTTTGGAGTTACTTCTACGAGCGGGGATTTGTACTTC. Its protein is CASGFFGVTSTSGDLYF. Variable domain in full (rest from reference TRBV12-5 and TRBJ2-7): DARVTQTPRHKVTEMGQEVTMRCQPILGHNTVFWYRQTMMQGLELLAYFRNRAPLDDSGMPKDRFSAEMPDATLATLKIQPSEPRDSAVYFCASGFFGVTSTSGDLYFGPGTRLTVT.

This chain uses TRBV9 with TRBJ1-5; a possible D gene is TRBD1 (5 bases). The V gene's germline CDR1 is SGDLS and CDR2 YYNGEE. V was clipped by 4 bases and J by 2 bases, with 13 bases between them. The CDR3 runs to 15 residues. This CDR3 is CASSLEGFGNQPQHF. CDR3 sequence (DNA): TGTGCCAGCAGCCTAGAGGGGTTCGGCAATCAGCCCCAGCATTTT.

The chain recombines TRBV7-9 with TRBJ1-5; possible D gene TRBD1, 6 bases. V was cut by 3 bases and J by 3 bases, with 9 bases left in between. The CDR3 is 14 amino acids. Germline lookup yields CDR1 SEHNR and CDR2 FQNEAQ (reference sequence). The CDR3 DNA follows: TGTGCCAGCAGCTTTCAGGGGAACAATCAGCCCCAGCATTTT. Its protein is CASSFQGNNQPQHF.

This chain uses TRBV28 with TRBJ1-4; D possibly corresponds to TRBD1 (5 bases). Trimming took 9 bases from V and 4 from J, leaving 15 bases between them. The CDR3 is 14 amino acids. The germline V gene has CDR1 MDHEN and CDR2 SYDVKM. CDR3 sequence (DNA): TGTGCCAGTCGGCGGGACGGCGGTAATGAAAAACTGTTTTTT. Protein: CASRRDGGNEKLFF.

V is TRBV5-1 and J is TRBJ2-7, with TRBD2 matching over 10 bases. Germline assignment: CDR1 SGHRS and CDR2 YFSETQ. V lost 4 bases and J lost 4; bases outside the gene matches: 20. This CDR3 comprises 19 residues. DNA for the CDR3: TGCGCCAGCAGCCTGCAAGTAGCGGGAGGAGTCGGAAAGAGGTACGAGCAGTACTTC. Translated, it gives CASSLQVAGGVGKRYEQYF.

The chain carries TRBV7-2 and TRBJ2-3; 9 bases agree with TRBD1. CDR3 size: 16 residues. From germline, CDR1 is SGHTA and CDR2 FQGNSA. The V segment lost 5 bases and the J segment 1 base; nucleotides outside the gene matches: 7. The chain's CDR3 is CASSPVGQGGTDTQYF. In DNA, the CDR3 is TGTGCCAGCAGCCCCGTGGGACAGGGAGGCACAGATACGCAGTATTTT.

The chain combines TRBV28 with TRBJ1-1; tentatively, D is TRBD1 (5 bases). From germline, CDR1 is MDHEN and CDR2 SYDVKM. Trimming stripped 6 bases from V and 9 bases from J, with 20 bases between. The CDR3 loop spans 14 amino acids. CDR3 nucleotide sequence: TGTGCCAGCAGGAGTGGGCAACACTCAGGGAAAGCTTTCTTT. Translating gives CASRSGQHSGKAFF.